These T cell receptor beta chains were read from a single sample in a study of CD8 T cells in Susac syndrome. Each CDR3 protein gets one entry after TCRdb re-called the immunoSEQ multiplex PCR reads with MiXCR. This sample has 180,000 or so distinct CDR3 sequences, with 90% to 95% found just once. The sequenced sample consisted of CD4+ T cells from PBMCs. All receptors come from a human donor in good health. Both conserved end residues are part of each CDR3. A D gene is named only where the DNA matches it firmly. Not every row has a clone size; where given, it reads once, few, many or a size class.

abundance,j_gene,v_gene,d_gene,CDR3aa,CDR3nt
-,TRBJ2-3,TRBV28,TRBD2,CASGGSGIADTQYF,TGTGCCAGCGGTGGTAGCGGGATAGCTGATACGCAGTATTTT
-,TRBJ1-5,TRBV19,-,CASRTGNQPQHF,TGTGCCAGTAGAACAGGGAATCAGCCCCAGCATTTT
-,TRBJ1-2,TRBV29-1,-,CSVFTQGFKGYTF,TGCAGCGTTTTTACACAGGGATTTAAGGGCTACACCTTC
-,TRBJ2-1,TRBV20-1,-,CSAPNGLAGLSEQFF,TGCAGTGCCCCAAACGGGTTAGCTGGGCTAAGTGAGCAGTTCTTC
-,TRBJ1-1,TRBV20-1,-,CSALGNPNTEAFF,TGCAGTGCCCTAGGGAACCCGAACACTGAAGCTTTCTTT
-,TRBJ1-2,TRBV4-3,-,CASSHDILDNYGYTF,TGCGCCAGCAGCCACGATATCCTGGATAACTATGGCTACACCTTC
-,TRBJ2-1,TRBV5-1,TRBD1,CASSQLGQSSYNEQFF,TGCGCCAGCAGTCAATTGGGACAGAGCTCCTACAATGAGCAGTTCTTC
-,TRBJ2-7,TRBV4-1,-,CASSQQGTSYEQYF,TGCGCCAGCAGCCAACAGGGGACGTCCTACGAGCAGTACTTC
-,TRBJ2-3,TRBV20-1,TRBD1,CSVRQGAGDTQYF,TGCAGTGTCAGACAGGGGGCAGGAGATACGCAGTATTTT
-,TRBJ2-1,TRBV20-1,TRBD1,CSATSPGTGGGNEQFF,TGCAGTGCGACCTCTCCCGGGACAGGGGGAGGCAATGAGCAGTTCTTC
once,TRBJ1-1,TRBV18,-,CASSLDQGSNTEAFF,TGTGCCAGCTCACTGGATCAGGGGAGCAACACTGAAGCTTTCTTT
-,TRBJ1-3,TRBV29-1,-,CSVVEKRVGNTIYF,TGCAGCGTTGTGGAGAAGAGGGTTGGAAACACCATATATTTT
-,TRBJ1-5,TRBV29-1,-,CSVREEDGYQPQHF,TGCAGCGTTCGAGAGGAAGACGGTTATCAGCCCCAGCATTTT
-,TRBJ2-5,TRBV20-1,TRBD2,CSARDGRLAQETQYF,TGCAGTGCTAGAGATGGAAGACTAGCGCAAGAGACCCAGTACTTC
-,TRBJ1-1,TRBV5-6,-,CASSLASYTEAFF,TGTGCCAGCAGCTTGGCCAGCTACACTGAAGCTTTCTTT
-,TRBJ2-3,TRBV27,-,CASTLRATDTQYF,TGTGCCAGCACCCTTCGCGCCACAGATACGCAGTATTTT
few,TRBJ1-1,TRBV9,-,CASSASGNTEAFF,TGTGCCAGCAGCGCGAGTGGGAACACTGAAGCTTTCTTT
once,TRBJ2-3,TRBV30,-,CARSRSSSGDTQYF,TGTGCCCGGAGTCGGTCTAGCTCGGGGGATACGCAGTATTTT
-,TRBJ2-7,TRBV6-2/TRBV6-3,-,CASSYSAGRLPEQYF,TGTGCCAGCAGTTACTCGGCAGGGAGGCTACCCGAGCAGTACTTC
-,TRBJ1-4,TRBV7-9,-,CASSSTLATNEKLFF,TGTGCCAGCAGCAGTACACTTGCAACTAATGAAAAACTGTTTTTT
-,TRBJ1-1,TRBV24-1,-,CATSDADREAFF,TGTGCCACCAGTGACGCTGACAGGGAAGCTTTCTTT
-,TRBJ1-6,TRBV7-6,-,CASSLAAGINSPLHF,TGTGCCAGCAGCTTAGCGGCAGGGATTAATTCACCCCTCCACTTT
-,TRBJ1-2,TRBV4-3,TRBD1,CASSQELGGGRDGYTF,TGCGCCAGCAGCCAAGAATTGGGAGGGGGCAGGGATGGCTACACCTTC
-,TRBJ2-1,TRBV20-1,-,CSAPFYNEQFF,TGCAGTGCCCCCTTCTACAATGAGCAGTTCTTC
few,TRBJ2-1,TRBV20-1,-,CSAPDNNGGNEQFF,TGCAGTGCACCCGACAACAATGGAGGCAATGAGCAGTTCTTC
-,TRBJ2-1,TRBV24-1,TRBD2,CATSDGERGGSYNEQFF,TGTGCCACCAGTGATGGCGAGCGGGGGGGCTCCTACAATGAGCAGTTCTTC
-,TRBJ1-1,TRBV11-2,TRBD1,CASSLAGTANTEAFF,TGTGCCAGCAGCTTAGCCGGGACAGCCAACACTGAAGCTTTCTTT
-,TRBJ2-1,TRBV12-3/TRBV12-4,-,CASSSATAYNEQFF,TGTGCCAGCAGTTCAGCCACAGCGTACAATGAGCAGTTCTTC
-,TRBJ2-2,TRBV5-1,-,CASSASVVEELFF,TGCGCCAGCAGCGCCTCCGTGGTCGAGGAGCTGTTTTTT
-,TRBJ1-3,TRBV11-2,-,CASSPDGNTIYF,TGTGCCAGCAGCCCGGATGGAAACACCATATATTTT
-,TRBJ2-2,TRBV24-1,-,CATSDPAHAGSTGELFF,TGTGCCACCAGTGATCCAGCCCATGCAGGGAGCACCGGGGAGCTGTTTTTT
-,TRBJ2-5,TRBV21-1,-,CASGYRRGRETQYF,TGTGCCAGCGGATATCGTAGGGGCCGGGAGACCCAGTACTTC
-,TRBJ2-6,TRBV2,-,CASSAQPVWAGANVLTF,TGTGCCAGCAGCGCCCAGCCGGTTTGGGCTGGGGCCAACGTCCTGACTTTC
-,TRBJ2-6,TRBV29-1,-,CSVGSGAGANVLTF,TGCAGCGTTGGATCAGGGGCTGGGGCCAACGTCCTGACTTTC
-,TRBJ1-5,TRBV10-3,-,CAIRGGREDQPQHF,TGTGCCATCAGGGGCGGCAGGGAGGATCAGCCCCAGCATTTT
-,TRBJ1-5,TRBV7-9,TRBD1,CASSGTGVQPQHF,TGTGCCAGCAGTGGGACAGGGGTTCAGCCCCAGCATTTT
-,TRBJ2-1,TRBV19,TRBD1,CASNSVDDRGQWEQFF,TGTGCCAGTAACTCCGTCGACGACAGGGGTCAGTGGGAGCAGTTCTTC
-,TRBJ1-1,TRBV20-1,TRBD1,CSARDRGQAWAFF,TGCAGTGCTCGGGACAGGGGGCAAGCGTGGGCTTTCTTT
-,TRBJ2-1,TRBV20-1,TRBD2,CSARDTSGLIIHEQFF,TGCAGTGCTAGAGATACTAGCGGGTTAATCATCCATGAGCAGTTCTTC
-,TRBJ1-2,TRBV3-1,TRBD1,CASSKRTGSDYGYTF,TGTGCCAGCAGCAAACGGACAGGGTCGGACTATGGCTACACCTTC
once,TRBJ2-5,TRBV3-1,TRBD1,CASSPYRGLETQYF,TGTGCCAGCAGCCCTTACAGGGGCCTTGAGACCCAGTACTTC